Presented here are 21 T cell receptor beta chains from one specimen sequenced in a study of long-term antiretroviral therapy in people with HIV. Runs used v3.0 of the immunoSEQ assay and were done at survey level. The data were produced by immunoSEQ multiplex PCR, yet TCRdb's version contains in-frame clones alone and is incomplete. The sample yields roughly 28,000 clones, approximately 91% seen once. The sample in question was unsorted PBMCs, obtained 3.1 years after starting antiretroviral therapy. All receptors come from a man aged 18 to 30 with HIV.

V and J are TRBV18 and TRBJ1-2, with 7 bases that match TRBD1. With 4 bases clipped from V and 8 bases from J, the junction kept 16 bases outside the gene matches. Germline V lookup: CDR1 KGHSH, CDR2 LQKENI. The CDR3 length is 16 residues. The CDR3 sequence is CASSQVGQMSLFGYTF. CDR3 nucleotides: TGTGCCAGCTCACAGGTGGGACAGATGTCCTTGTTCGGCTACACCTTC. Variable domain in full (rest from reference TRBV18 and TRBJ1-2): NAGVMQNPRHLVRRRGQEARLRCSPMKGHSHVYWYRQLPEEGLKFMVYLQKENIIDESGMPKERFSAEFPKEGPSILRIQQVVRGDSAAYFCASSQVGQMSLFGYTFGSGTRLTVV.

This sequence joins TRBV30 and TRBJ1-5, with D unclear. Deletions cut 3 bases from V and 3 bases from J, with 9 bases between. Germline CDR1 is GTSNPN and CDR2 is SVGIG (reference sequence). The CDR3 sequence is 13 residues long. This CDR3 reads CAWSSLPNQPQHF. The CDR3 coding sequence is TGTGCCTGGAGCTCTCTTCCCAATCAGCCCCAGCATTTT.

V usage is TRBV7-6 and J usage is TRBJ1-2; no reliable D call. The CDR3 spans 14 residues. V was pared by 2 bases and J by 8 bases, with 15 bases between. Per the germline V gene, CDR1 is SGHVS and CDR2 is FNYEAQ. The CDR3 bases are TGTGCCAGCAGCTTATCCCCTTCCTGGATGGGCTACACCTTC. As protein: CASSLSPSWMGYTF.

This clone showed up just once. V gene TRBV11-2 combines with J gene TRBJ2-7; D might be TRBD2 (5 bases). CDR1 is SGHAT and CDR2 is FQNNGV in the germline V gene. The CDR3 has 14 residues. The ends were cut back, 1 base at V and 3 bases at J, with 10 bases in the middle. CDR3 sequence (DNA): TGTGCCAGCAGCTTAGTAATGGCGGGCTACGAGCAGTACTTC. This sequence encodes CASSLVMAGYEQYF.

This clone has only one observation. The chain has TRBV4-3 and TRBJ2-7; either TRBD1 or TRBD2 may fit D (5 bases each). Germline-derived CDR1 and CDR2 are LGHNA and YSLEER. The CDR3 has 15 amino acids. Deletions cut 0 bases from V and 3 bases from J, with 12 bases between. The DNA for the CDR3 is TGCGCCAGCAGCCAAGAGGGGGACCGGGGCTACGAGCAGTACTTC. Its translation: CASSQEGDRGYEQYF.

This chain links TRBV12-5 with TRBJ1-1; 9 bases align to TRBD1. Trimming removed 6 bases from V and 4 bases from J; junction bases left unmatched: 9. The germline gives CDR1 LGHNT, CDR2 FRNRAP. This CDR3 comprises 15 residues. The CDR3 here is CASGGTGSRGTEAFF. In nucleotides, the CDR3 is TGTGCTAGTGGAGGGACAGGGTCGAGGGGCACTGAAGCTTTCTTT.

The CDR3 sequence: CAISDSKLGQETQYF. CDR3 DNA sequence: TGTGCCATCAGTGACTCGAAGCTGGGACAAGAGACCCAGTACTTC. The chain has TRBV10-3 and TRBJ2-5; D not certain. Per germline, CDR1 ENHRY and CDR2 SYGVKD. The CDR3 extends over 15 amino acids. V was cut by 3 bases and J by 2 bases, with 13 bases left in between.

This clone was counted a few times. Because the CDR3's place on the DNA is in doubt, the DNA is left out and the CDR3 is given as listed by TCRdb. CDR3 protein: CASSSSAYEQYF. V gene TRBV6-5 combines with J gene TRBJ2-7; the table gives TRBD2 as D, unverified against the DNA. The germline CDR1 and CDR2 sequences are MNHEY and SVGAGI. The CDR3 is 12 amino acids long, termini counted.

The chain couples TRBV2 to TRBJ2-5; 11 positions match TRBD2. CDR3 length: 14 amino acids. J was trimmed by 5 bases and V by 4 bases; bases with no gene match: 3. Germline assignment: CDR1 SNHLY and CDR2 FYNNEI. The CDR3 bases are TGTGCCAGCAGTGGACTAGCGGGGACGGAGACCCAGTACTTC. Residues: CASSGLAGTETQYF.

The chain links TRBV4-3 to TRBJ2-7, with 9 nucleotides matching TRBD1. With V trimmed by 4 bases and J by 3 bases, 10 bases remained unmatched. Germline V gene data show CDR1 as LGHNA and CDR2 as YSLEER. The CDR3 is 16 residues long. The CDR3 loop is CASSPGPQGAIYEQYF. The CDR3 nucleotides are TGCGCCAGCAGCCCCGGCCCACAGGGGGCGATCTACGAGCAGTACTTC.

As to this clone: At one end, the junction sequence differs from germline, possibly due to a read error. V is TRBV6-4 and J is TRBJ2-3; TRBD2 matches 8 bases. The CDR3 sequence is 15 residues long. Per the germline V gene, CDR1 is MRHNA and CDR2 is SNTAGT. The CDR3 here is CASSYSGGAGDTQYF. CDR3 sequence (DNA): TGTGCCAGCAGTTACTCGGGGGGGGCGGGAGATACGCAGTATTTT.

This sequence joins TRBV19 and TRBJ2-1; no clear D gene. The CDR3 consists of 11 residues. Germline CDR1 LNHDA, CDR2 SQIVND (reference sequence). V lost 3 bases to trimming and J lost 9 bases, with 6 bases between them. Here the CDR3 DNA reads TGTGCCAGTAGTATTACGGCTGAGCAGTTCTTC. Translated, it gives CASSITAEQFF.

V gene TRBV9 combines with J gene TRBJ1-2; D is unclear. V was clipped by 4 bases and J by 6 bases, with 10 bases between them. The germline CDR1 and CDR2 sequences are SGDLS and YYNGEE. CDR3 size: 12 residues. Here the CDR3 DNA reads TGTGCCAGCAGCACATCAACTAATGGCTACACCTTC. Protein sequence: CASSTSTNGYTF.

A word on this clone: Other DNA sequences in this sample translate to the same CDR3. The V call is TRBV2, the J call TRBJ2-5; TRBD2 matches 9 bases. CDR3 length: 15 amino acids. From germline, CDR1 is SNHLY and CDR2 FYNNEI. Unmatched junction bases numbered 6, after V lost 3 bases and J lost 4 bases. In DNA form, the CDR3 reads TGTGCCAGCAGTGACGGCGGGGGGGCAGGAGAGACCCAGTACTTC. Translating gives CASSDGGGAGETQYF.

In this sample, this clone turned up once. The chain links TRBV7-2 to TRBJ2-1, with 7 nucleotides matching TRBD2. The germline CDR1 and CDR2 sequences are SGHTA and FQGNSA. With 5 bases clipped from V and 6 bases from J, the junction kept 4 bases outside the gene matches. The CDR3 sequence is 13 residues long. CDR3 nucleotide sequence: TGTGCCAGCAGCCAAGGGACTATCAATGAGCAGTTCTTC. Encoded protein: CASSQGTINEQFF.

This rearrangement joins TRBV29-1 to TRBJ2-5; D ambiguous. This CDR3 is 14 amino acids long. Trimming shortened V by 4 bases and J by 5 bases, and 17 bases separated the two germline ends. Germline CDR1 and CDR2: SQVTM and ANQGSEA. The CDR3 nucleotides read TGCAGCGTTGCGCTGGACGCGCGTATGGAGACCCAGTACTTC. This encodes CSVALDARMETQYF.

The CDR3 spells CASSTPTGTQETQYF. In DNA form, the CDR3 reads TGCGCCAGCAGCACGCCGACAGGGACTCAAGAGACCCAGTACTTC. The rearrangement links TRBV5-1 to TRBJ2-5; perhaps TRBD1 as D (7 bases). The CDR3 runs to 15 residues. Trimming took 4 bases from V and 2 from J, leaving 15 bases between them. From germline, CDR1 is SGHRS and CDR2 YFSETQ.

The chain is built from TRBV7-6 and TRBJ2-1; tentative D call: TRBD2 (6 bases). The CDR3 runs to 15 residues. V was trimmed by 5 bases and J by 3 bases, leaving 14 bases between them. The germline V gene has CDR1 SGHVS and CDR2 FNYEAQ. This CDR3 reads CASSPSGGFYNEQFF. Written as DNA, the CDR3 is TGTGCCAGCAGCCCCTCCGGGGGATTCTACAATGAGCAGTTCTTC.

This chain uses TRBV27 with TRBJ2-5, with D hard to call. The ends were cut back, 3 bases at V and 4 bases at J, with 12 bases in the middle. CDR3 length equals 14 residues. The germline V gene encodes CDR1 MNHEY and CDR2 SMNVEV (reference sequence). CDR3 bases: TGTGCCAGCAGTTTTGACCAGAGCGCAGAGACCCAGTACTTC. Its translation is CASSFDQSAETQYF.

The rearrangement links TRBV11-2 to TRBJ2-7; D is ambiguous. Germline assignment: CDR1 SGHAT and CDR2 FQNNGV. V lost 2 bases, J lost 6 bases, and 11 bases lay in between. This CDR3 spans 13 amino acids. CDR3 loop: CASSLQGYGEQYF. The CDR3 DNA reads as TGTGCCAGCAGCTTACAAGGTTACGGCGAGCAGTACTTC.

The chain uses TRBV10-3 and TRBJ1-2, with a tentative D call TRBD1 (5 bases). V lost 10 bases to trimming and J lost 13 bases, with 31 bases between them. Germline values: CDR1 ENHRY, CDR2 SYGVKD. The CDR3 extends over 15 amino acids. The CDR3 DNA reads as TGTGCCACCAGGCTTAAAAACGGGGCTCCGGGGGGTGGCACCTTC. Its protein is CATRLKNGAPGGGTF.